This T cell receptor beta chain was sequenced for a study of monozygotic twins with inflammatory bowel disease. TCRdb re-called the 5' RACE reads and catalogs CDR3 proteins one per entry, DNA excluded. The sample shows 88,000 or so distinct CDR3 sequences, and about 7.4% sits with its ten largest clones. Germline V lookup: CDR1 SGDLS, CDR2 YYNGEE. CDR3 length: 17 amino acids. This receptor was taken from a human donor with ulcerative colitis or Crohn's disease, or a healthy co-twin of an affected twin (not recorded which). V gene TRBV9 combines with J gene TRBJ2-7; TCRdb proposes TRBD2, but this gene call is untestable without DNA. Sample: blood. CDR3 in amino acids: CASSPGLAGAFSYEQYF. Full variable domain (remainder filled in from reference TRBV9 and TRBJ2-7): DSGVTQTPKHLITATGQRVTLRCSPRSGDLSVYWYQQSLDQGLQFLIQYYNGEERAKGNILERFSAQQFPDLHSELNLSSLELGDSALYFCASSPGLAGAFSYEQYFGPGTRLTVT.